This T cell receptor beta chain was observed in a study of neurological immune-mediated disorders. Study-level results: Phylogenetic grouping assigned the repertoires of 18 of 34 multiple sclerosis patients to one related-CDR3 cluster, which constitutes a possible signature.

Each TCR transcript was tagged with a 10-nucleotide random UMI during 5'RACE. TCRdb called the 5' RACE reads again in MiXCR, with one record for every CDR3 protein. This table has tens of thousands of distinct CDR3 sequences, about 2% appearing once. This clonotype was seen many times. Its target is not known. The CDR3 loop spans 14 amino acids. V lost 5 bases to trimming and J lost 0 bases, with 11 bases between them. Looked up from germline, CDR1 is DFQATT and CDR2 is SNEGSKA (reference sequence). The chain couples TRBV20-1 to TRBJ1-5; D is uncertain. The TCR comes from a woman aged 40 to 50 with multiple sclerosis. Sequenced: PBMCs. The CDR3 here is CSASPGYSNQPQHF. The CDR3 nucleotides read TGCAGTGCTTCTCCGGGATATAGCAATCAGCCCCAGCATTTT.